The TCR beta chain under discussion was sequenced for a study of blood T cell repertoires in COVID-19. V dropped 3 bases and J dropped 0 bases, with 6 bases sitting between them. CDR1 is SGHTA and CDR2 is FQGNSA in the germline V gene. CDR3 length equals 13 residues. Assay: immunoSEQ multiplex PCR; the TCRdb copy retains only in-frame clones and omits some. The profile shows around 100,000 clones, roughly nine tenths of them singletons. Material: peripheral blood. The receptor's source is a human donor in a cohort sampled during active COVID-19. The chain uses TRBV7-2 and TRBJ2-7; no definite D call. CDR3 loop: CASSLGPSYEQYF. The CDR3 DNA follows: TGTGCCAGCAGCTTGGGCCCCTCCTACGAGCAGTACTTC. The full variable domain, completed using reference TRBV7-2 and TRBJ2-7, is GAGVSQSPSNKVTEKGKDVELRCDPISGHTALYWYRQSLGQGLEFLIYFQGNSAPDKSGLPSDRFSAERTGGSVSTLTIQRTQQEDSAVYLCASSLGPSYEQYFGPGTRLTVT.